The 24 T cell receptor beta chains below were found in one sample sequenced in a study of OX40 agonist ivuxolimab in advanced cancers. TCRdb keeps only in-frame clones here, not all; method: immunoSEQ multiplex PCR. The top ten clones hold more than 1.5% of a sample with 45,000 to 65,000 clones, over 70% of them seen once. The sequencing used CD4+ or CD8+ T cells sorted from blood, collected in a trial of the OX40 agonist ivuxolimab. The source is an adult with an advanced solid tumor such as melanoma, head and neck, liver or kidney cancer.

CDR3 loop: CASSPPTGNYGYTF. Here the CDR3 DNA reads TGTGCCAGCAGCCCGCCGACAGGGAACTATGGCTACACCTTC. This chain joins TRBV5-4 and TRBJ1-2; 7 bases map to TRBD1. The CDR3 has 14 amino acids. V lost 4 bases and J lost 2; bases outside the gene matches: 5. CDR1 is SGHNT and CDR2 is YYREEE in the germline V gene (reference sequence). Together with reference TRBV5-4 and TRBJ1-2, the CDR3 gives the full variable domain: ETGVTQSPTHLIKTRGQQVTLRCSSQSGHNTVSWYQQALGQGPQFIFQYYREEENGRGNFPPRFSGLQFPNYSSELNVNALELDDSALYLCASSPPTGNYGYTFGSGTRLTVV.

The sample holds a few counts of this clone. The DNA of the CDR3 is TGTGCCAGCAGTGATACCAGACCTGAGACCCAGTACTTC. Translation: CASSDTRPETQYF. The chain links TRBV2 to TRBJ2-5; unclear D gene. CDR1 and CDR2 (germline): SNHLY, FYNNEI. Deletions cut 3 bases from V and 5 bases from J, with 10 bases between. The CDR3 is 13 amino acids. Complete variable domain (other parts from reference TRBV2 and TRBJ2-5): EPEVTQTPSHQVTQMGQEVILRCVPISNHLYFYWYRQILGQKVEFLVSFYNNEISEKSEIFDDQFSVERPDGSNFTLKIRSTKLEDSAMYFCASSDTRPETQYFGPGTRLLVL.

This sequence joins TRBV4-1 and TRBJ1-5; TRBD1 matches 8 bases. This CDR3 has 16 amino acids. Germline CDR1 MGHRA, CDR2 YSYEKL. The V segment lost 0 bases and the J segment 4 bases; nucleotides outside the gene matches: 5. This chain's CDR3 is CASSQDVRGPNQPQHF. In DNA form, the CDR3 reads TGCGCCAGCAGCCAAGATGTCAGGGGGCCGAATCAGCCCCAGCATTTT.

The chain couples TRBV6-1 to TRBJ2-5; D might be TRBD2 (5 bases). The CDR3 runs to 12 residues. Germline V CDR1 and CDR2: MNHNS, SASEGT. V lost 6 bases and J 7 bases, leaving 12 bases between the germline ends. The CDR3 DNA reads as TGTGCCAGCAGGGGCCCGGGAAGGACCCAGTACTTC. It codes for CASRGPGRTQYF.

This clone was recorded only once. The chain carries TRBV4-1 and TRBJ2-7; 10 bases are a match to TRBD2. CDR1 MGHRA and CDR2 YSYEKL come from the germline V gene. This CDR3 region has 16 residues. The J segment lost 0 bases and the V segment lost 4 bases, leaving 6 bases of the junction unmatched. CDR3 loop: CASSLTSGVSSYEQYF. The CDR3 bases are TGCGCCAGCAGCCTTACTAGCGGGGTGAGCTCCTACGAGCAGTACTTC.

The chain couples TRBV5-1 to TRBJ2-5, with D uncertain. V was cut by 1 base and J by 4 bases, with 17 bases left in between. CDR1 is SGHRS, CDR2 YFSETQ, per germline. The CDR3 covers 16 residues. The CDR3 here is CASSLFPDPGGETQYF. The CDR3 coding sequence is TGCGCCAGCAGCTTGTTCCCCGACCCCGGCGGAGAGACCCAGTACTTC.

The CDR3 nucleotides read TGCGCCAGCAGCTTGGCCGACGGAAAGTATAATTCACCCCTCCACTTT. Translating gives CASSLADGKYNSPLHF. The rearrangement links TRBV5-1 to TRBJ1-6, with no clear D. The CDR3 is made up of 16 amino acids. Germline V lookup: CDR1 SGHRS, CDR2 YFSETQ. Trimming stripped 0 bases from V and 4 bases from J, with 11 bases between.

The chain couples TRBV5-1 to TRBJ1-3; D gene uncertain. This CDR3 region has 17 residues. Deletions cut 0 bases from V and 0 bases from J, with 13 bases between. Germline-derived CDR1 and CDR2 are SGHRS and YFSETQ. CDR3: CASSLAGRSTSGNTIYF. DNA for the CDR3: TGCGCCAGCAGCTTGGCCGGCAGATCAACCTCTGGAAACACCATATATTTT.

The chain joins TRBV4-2 to TRBJ2-2; weak D call: TRBD2 (5 bases). CDR1 LGHNA and CDR2 YNFKEQ come from the germline V gene. The V end lost 4 bases, the J end lost 2 bases, and 14 bases lay between the germline ends. CDR3 length: 16 amino acids. The CDR3 bases are TGTGCCAGCAGCCGCGACGGGATTCTTAACACCGGGGAGCTGTTTTTT. It specifies CASSRDGILNTGELFF.

The CDR3 region has the DNA TGCGCCAGCAGTGGCAATCGGGTCGAAGCTTTCTTT. Its protein product is CASSGNRVEAFF. The V and J genes are TRBV10-1 and TRBJ1-1; D is ambiguous. The CDR3 is 12 residues long. The V end was cut by 4 bases, the J end by 8 bases, with 11 bases between. Germline CDR1 is WNHNN and CDR2 is SYGVQD (reference sequence).

The rearrangement links TRBV5-1 to TRBJ2-3; TRBD2 agrees at 12 bases. The trim removed 3 bases at V and 3 bases at J, leaving 5 bases unmatched. The germline gives CDR1 SGHRS, CDR2 YFSETQ. The length of the CDR3 is 16 residues. CDR3 nucleotides: TGCGCCAGCAGCTCCCGGACTAGCGGGGATACAGATACGCAGTATTTT. Its translation: CASSSRTSGDTDTQYF.

V gene TRBV15 combines with J gene TRBJ2-7, with D uncertain. Germline CDR1 LNHNV, CDR2 YYDKDF (reference sequence). The CDR3 consists of 15 residues. Deletions cut 1 base from V and 0 bases from J, with 10 bases between. CDR3 amino acids: CATSRVRVGSYEQYV. In DNA form, the CDR3 reads TGTGCCACCAGCAGAGTTAGGGTCGGCTCCTACGAGCAGTACGTC.

The chain employs TRBV21-1 and TRBJ2-7; the DNA was not compared with TRBD1, the D call given in the table. TRBV21-1 has pseudogene status. There are 14 residues in the CDR3. CDR3 coding DNA: TGTGCCAGCAGCAAAGGGGGACATATCTACGAGCAGTACTTC. It yields the protein CASSKGGHIYEQYF.

The CDR3 region is CASSFISENEKLFF. The CDR3 DNA is TGTGCCAGCAGTTTTATATCCGAGAATGAAAAACTGTTTTTT. This chain connects TRBV6-5 to TRBJ1-4; D ambiguous. This CDR3 spans 14 amino acids. The germline V gene has CDR1 MNHEY and CDR2 SVGAGI. V was shortened by 4 bases and J by 5 bases, with 11 bases between the two germline ends.

The CDR3 sequence: CASSLDRNTGELFF. The CDR3 DNA follows: TGCGCCAGCAGCTTAGACAGGAACACCGGGGAGCTGTTTTTT. The chain uses TRBV5-1 and TRBJ2-2; maybe TRBD1 (5 bases). V gave up 2 bases and J gave up 1 base, with 6 bases separating them. Germline V gives CDR1 SGHRS, CDR2 YFSETQ. The CDR3 is made up of 14 amino acids. Full variable domain (outside the CDR3, taken from reference TRBV5-1 and TRBJ2-2): KAGVTQTPRYLIKTRGQQVTLSCSPISGHRSVSWYQQTPGQGLQFLFEYFSETQRNKGNFPGRFSGRQFSNSRSEMNVSTLELGDSALYLCASSLDRNTGELFFGEGSRLTVL.

The CDR3 loop is CASSLRTEPRGTEAFF. For the CDR3, the DNA is TGCGCCAGCAGCTTACGGACGGAACCCCGCGGTACTGAAGCTTTCTTT. J is TRBJ1-1 and V is TRBV5-1; D call uncertain. The CDR3 covers 16 residues. With 2 bases removed from V and 5 bases from J, the gap between germline ends came to 19 bases. The germline V gene encodes CDR1 SGHRS and CDR2 YFSETQ.

This chain joins TRBV18 and TRBJ1-1, with a possible D match to TRBD1 (6 bases). The V and J ends lost 2 bases and 0 bases respectively, with 19 bases between them. Germline lookup yields CDR1 KGHSH and CDR2 LQKENI. This CDR3 is built from 18 residues. The CDR3 region has the DNA TGTGCCAGCTCACCATACCCGACAGGTTCACTGGTGAACACTGAAGCTTTCTTT. Its translation is CASSPYPTGSLVNTEAFF. Using reference TRBV18 and TRBJ1-1 for the parts outside the CDR3, the full variable domain is NAGVMQNPRHLVRRRGQEARLRCSPMKGHSHVYWYRQLPEEGLKFMVYLQKENIIDESGMPKERFSAEFPKEGPSILRIQQVVRGDSAAYFCASSPYPTGSLVNTEAFFGQGTRLTVV.

V usage is TRBV6-1 and J usage is TRBJ1-1; D gene ambiguous. Between the trimmed V and J ends, which lost 6 bases and 4 bases, there was a span of 6 bases. This CDR3 comprises 11 residues. Germline CDR1 reads MNHNS; CDR2 reads SASEGT. The CDR3 DNA sequence: TGTGCCAGCAGCCCAGGCACTGAAGCTTTCTTT. Its protein product is CASSPGTEAFF.

V gene TRBV28 combines with J gene TRBJ1-4; D ambiguous. The CDR3 runs 16 residues. Germline CDR1 and CDR2: MDHEN and SYDVKM. V was clipped by 5 bases and J by 5 bases, with 18 bases between them. Here the CDR3 DNA reads TGTGCCAGCAGTGTACTCTCAGGACGGAGAAATGAAAAACTGTTTTTT. It is translated as CASSVLSGRRNEKLFF.

V and J are TRBV7-9 and TRBJ2-7, with TRBD2 as a possible D gene (5 bases). The V end was cut by 0 bases, the J end by 2 bases, with 5 bases between. Germline loops: CDR1 SEHNR, CDR2 FQNEAQ (reference sequence). The CDR3 sequence is 13 residues long. CDR3 nucleotides: TGTGCCAGCAGCTTAGCGGGAGCCTACGAGCAGTACTTC. Translating it yields CASSLAGAYEQYF.

The chain links TRBV6-1 to TRBJ1-4; 9 nucleotides align to TRBD1. V shed 5 bases, J shed 8 bases, and the junction held 9 bases outside the gene matches. The germline CDR1 and CDR2 sequences are MNHNS and SASEGT. The CDR3 runs to 15 residues. CDR3 residues: CASSRGGTGNEKLFF. The CDR3 coding sequence is TGTGCCAGCAGTCGGGGGGGGACAGGGAACGAAAAACTGTTTTTT.

The J gene is TRBJ1-2, the V gene TRBV2; 9 positions match TRBD1. CDR1 is SNHLY and CDR2 is FYNNEI in the germline V gene. The CDR3 has 14 residues. Trimming took 6 bases from V and 8 from J; bases not matched to a gene: 10. The CDR3 reads CASSPGQGRGGYTF. The CDR3 region has the DNA TGTGCCAGCAGCCCCGGACAGGGGAGAGGGGGCTACACCTTC.

The chain is built from TRBV12-1 and TRBJ2-2; TRBD2, the D gene given by the table, was not confirmed from the DNA. TRBV12-1 is termed a pseudogene. There are 18 residues in the CDR3. CDR3 sequence (DNA): TGTGCCAGCAGTGACACTAGCTTAGGAGGCGTCGACACCGGGGAGCTGTTTTTT. Amino acids: CASSDTSLGGVDTGELFF.

V is TRBV27 and J is TRBJ1-4; TRBD1 is a possible D gene (5 bases). The V end lost 6 bases, the J end lost 8 bases, and 19 bases lay between the germline ends. Looked up from germline, CDR1 is MNHEY and CDR2 is SMNVEV (reference sequence). The CDR3 length is 15 residues. The CDR3 bases are TGTGCCAGCAGCCGCCTTGAGGGGTATCGCGAAAAACTGTTTTTT. Translation gives CASSRLEGYREKLFF.